This T cell receptor (beta chain) comes out of a study of cytomegalovirus exposure and HLA in healthy donors. PCR primers comprised 60 Vbeta and 13 Jbeta primers. TCRdb's table, derived via immunoSEQ multiplex PCR, lists solely in-frame clones and lacks some. The data contain 150,000 to 200,000 clones, over 65% of them seen just once; the ten biggest clones take up 4.7%. Looked up from germline, CDR1 is SGHTA and CDR2 is FQGTGA. The CDR3 consists of 14 residues. V was clipped by 2 bases and J by 8 bases; unmatched bases: 6. The chain recombines TRBV7-3 with TRBJ2-7; 10 bases match TRBD1. The source is a man aged 18 to 30 in good health and CMV-seropositive. The sequenced material came from PBMCs. The CDR3 sequence is CASSLVRGQGKQYV. CDR3 DNA sequence: TGTGCCAGCAGCTTAGTCCGGGGACAGGGGAAGCAGTACGTC.